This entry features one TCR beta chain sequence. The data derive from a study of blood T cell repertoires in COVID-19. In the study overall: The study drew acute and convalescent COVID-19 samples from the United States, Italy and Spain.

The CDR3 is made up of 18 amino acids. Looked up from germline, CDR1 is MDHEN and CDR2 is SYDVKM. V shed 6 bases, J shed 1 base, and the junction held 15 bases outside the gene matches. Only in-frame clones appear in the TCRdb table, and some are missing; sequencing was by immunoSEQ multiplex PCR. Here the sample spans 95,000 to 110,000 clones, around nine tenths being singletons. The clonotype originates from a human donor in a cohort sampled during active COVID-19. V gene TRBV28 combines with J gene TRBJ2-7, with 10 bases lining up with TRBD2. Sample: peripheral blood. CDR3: CASSDRDSGRSWSYEQYF. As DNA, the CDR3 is TGTGCCAGCAGCGATAGGGATAGCGGGAGGAGTTGGTCCTACGAGCAGTACTTC.